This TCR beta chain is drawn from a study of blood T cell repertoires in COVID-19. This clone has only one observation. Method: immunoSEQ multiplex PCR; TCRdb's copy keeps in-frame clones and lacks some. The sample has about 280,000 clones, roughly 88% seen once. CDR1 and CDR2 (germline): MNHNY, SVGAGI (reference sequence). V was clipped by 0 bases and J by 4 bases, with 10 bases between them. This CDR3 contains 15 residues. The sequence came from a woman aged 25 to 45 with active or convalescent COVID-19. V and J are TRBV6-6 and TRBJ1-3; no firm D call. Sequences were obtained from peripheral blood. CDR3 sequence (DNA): TGTGCCAGCAGTTACTCGGTGGAGATCGGAAACACCATATATTTT. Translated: CASSYSVEIGNTIYF.